Described below is a single T cell receptor beta chain sequence and its context. What it binds is not known. One end of the junction does not line up with germline, which may come from a read error. For the second PCR, which ran for about 7 to 11 cycles, a sample-barcoded 5' primer and a J-beta primer mix were used. A tag from a template-switch adaptor with 12 random nucleotides marked each cDNA molecule. TCRdb ran MiXCR on the 5' RACE reads and lists one entry per CDR3 protein. The sample holds hundreds of thousands of distinct CDR3 sequences, 55% to 65% seen once. The CDR3 extends over 16 amino acids. The germline V gene has CDR1 SGHTA and CDR2 FQGNSA. This sample is part of a study of blood T cells in healthy people across ages. General study results and limits: Unsorted PBMCs ruled out conclusive naive versus antigen-experienced comparison. With naive T cell percentage, TCR beta diversity showed a strong correlation.

The origin of this receptor is a man younger than 45 in good health. The material sequenced was blood. The V call is TRBV7-2, the J call TRBJ1-6; D may be TRBD1 (5 bases). The CDR3 sequence: CASSPTSQGRRSSLHF. In DNA, the CDR3 is TGTGCCAGCAGCCCCACCTCCCAGGGAAGACGTTCATCCCTCCACTTT.